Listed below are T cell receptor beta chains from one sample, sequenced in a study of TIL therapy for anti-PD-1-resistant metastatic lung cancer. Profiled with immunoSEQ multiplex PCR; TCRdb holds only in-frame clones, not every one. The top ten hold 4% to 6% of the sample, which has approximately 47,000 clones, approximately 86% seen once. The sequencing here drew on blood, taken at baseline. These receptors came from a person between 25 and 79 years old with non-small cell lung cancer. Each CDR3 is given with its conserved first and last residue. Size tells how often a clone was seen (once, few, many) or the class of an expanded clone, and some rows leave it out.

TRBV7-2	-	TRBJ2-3	CASSLGVQTQTRSTQYF
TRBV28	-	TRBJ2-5	CASSLLSSPRGTQYF
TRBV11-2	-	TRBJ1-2	CASSLYGGYTF
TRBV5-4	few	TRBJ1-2	CASSTNRGTYGYTF
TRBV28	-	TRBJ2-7	CASSLNPGQGGYEQYF
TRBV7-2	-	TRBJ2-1	CASSTGGTSLYNEQFF
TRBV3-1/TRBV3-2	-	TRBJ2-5	CASSQVGETQYF
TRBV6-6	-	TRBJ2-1	CASSPPGLAVYNEQFF
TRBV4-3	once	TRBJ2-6	CASSQAGASGANVLTF
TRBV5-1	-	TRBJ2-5	CASSLDREGETQYF
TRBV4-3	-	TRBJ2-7	CASSQDYGAVYEQYF
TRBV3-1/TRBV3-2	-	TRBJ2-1	CASSQDLGVSSYNEQFF
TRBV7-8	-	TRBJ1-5	CASSLTTGSSNQPQHF
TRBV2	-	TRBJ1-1	CASRTGGEAFF
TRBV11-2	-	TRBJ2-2	CASSPYPGQENTGELFF
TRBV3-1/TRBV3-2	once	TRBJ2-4	CASSHTSGGSLAKNIQYF
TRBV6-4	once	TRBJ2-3	CASSFSGGAADTQYF
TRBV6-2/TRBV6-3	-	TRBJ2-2	CASSYARDGAVWANTGELFF
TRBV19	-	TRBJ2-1	CASRRAGVSYNEQFF
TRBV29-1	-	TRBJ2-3	CSVRKLLADTDTQYF
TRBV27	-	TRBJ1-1	CASSLWGEETEAFF
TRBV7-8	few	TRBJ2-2	CASSPGPSGIGELFF
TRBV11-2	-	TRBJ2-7	CASSLASGRPFGEQYF
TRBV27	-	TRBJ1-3	CASRPGTDIVSGNTIYF
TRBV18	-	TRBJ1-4	CASSPYGTVATNEKLFF
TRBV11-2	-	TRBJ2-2	CASSRPRGTNNENTGELFF
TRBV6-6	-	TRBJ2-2	CASSASGGATGELFF
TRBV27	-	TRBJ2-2	CASSSRTNTGELFF
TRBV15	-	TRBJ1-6	CATSRGIGGSPLHF
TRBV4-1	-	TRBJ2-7	CASSQERLAGGPSPYEQYF
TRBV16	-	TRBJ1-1	CASSQSTQGMAFF
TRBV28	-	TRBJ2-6	CASSLNPSFSSGANVLTF
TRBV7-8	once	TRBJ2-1	CASRFPGLENEQFF
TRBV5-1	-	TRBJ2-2	CASSLTQLAGPGELFF
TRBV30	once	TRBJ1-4	CAWTLGSSNEKLFF
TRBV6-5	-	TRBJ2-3	CATGGRQGSTDTQYF
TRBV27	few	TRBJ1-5	CASSLGSNQPQHF
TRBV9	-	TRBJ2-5	CASSTPGATETQYF
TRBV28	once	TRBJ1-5	CASSLWGGTPSNQPQHF
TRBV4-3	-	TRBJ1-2	CASSPGTLHYGYTF
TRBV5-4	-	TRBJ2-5	CASSLDRAVGNMETQYF
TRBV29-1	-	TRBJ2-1	CSAPGGGLDNEQFF
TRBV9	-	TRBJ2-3	CASSPIGPF
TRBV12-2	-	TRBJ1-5	CASLPRRPRVGNQPQHF